These 7 T cell receptor beta chains share one sample of origin, sequenced in a study of blood T cell repertoires in COVID-19 (TCRdb year 2020). The method was the immunoSEQ multiplex PCR assay. The source is immuneACCESS, and TCRdb retained only in-frame sequences with V and J called. Part of the clones is not carried over; for the studies checked, unresolved V genes explain less than half of this, and the remainder is unexplained. The sample has 45,000 to 55,000 clones on record, roughly 80% of them singletons. Around 5.2% of the sample comes from the top ten. The sample taken for sequencing was peripheral blood. The receptors here all came from a human donor in a cohort sampled during active COVID-19.

This chain connects TRBV9 to TRBJ2-5; 9 positions agree with TRBD1. Germline lookup yields CDR1 SGDLS and CDR2 YYNGEE. J gave up 5 bases and V 2 bases, and 7 bases lay outside the gene matches. The CDR3 is 15 residues long. The CDR3 sequence is CASSVLTGGAETQYF. The CDR3 DNA reads TGTGCCAGCAGCGTTTTAACAGGGGGCGCGGAGACCCAGTACTTC.

This clone occurred once. The chain combines TRBV7-8 with TRBJ1-5; no reliable D call. Trimming left V 2 bases short and J 8 bases short, with 16 bases between. The length of the CDR3 is 15 residues. Germline V lookup: CDR1 SGHVS, CDR2 FQNEAQ. In nucleotides, the CDR3 is TGTGCCAGCAGCTTATCCGGCGGGGTCGGCGAGCCCCAGCATTTT. Translated: CASSLSGGVGEPQHF.

This clone came up a few times. The chain carries TRBV4-2 and TRBJ1-2; no definite D call. In germline, CDR1 is LGHNA, CDR2 YNFKEQ. The V end was cut by 1 base, the J end by 6 bases, with 12 bases between. This CDR3 is built from 14 residues. CDR3 sequence: CASSQAKDRDGYTF. The CDR3 DNA reads as TGTGCCAGCAGCCAAGCGAAGGATCGGGATGGCTACACCTTC.

This sequence joins TRBV7-9 and TRBJ1-2; D is uncertain. V lost 4 bases to trimming and J lost 2 bases, with 14 bases between them. The CDR3 has 15 residues. The germline V gene encodes CDR1 SEHNR and CDR2 FQNEAQ (reference sequence). CDR3: CASSSYNNRNYGYTF. CDR3 in DNA: TGTGCCAGCAGCTCGTATAACAACCGAAACTATGGCTACACCTTC.

The chain has TRBV6-5 and TRBJ2-7; 7 bases agree with TRBD2. V gave up 7 bases and J gave up 1 base; unmatched junction bases: 10. The germline V gene encodes CDR1 MNHEY and CDR2 SVGAGI. This CDR3 is 15 amino acids long. CDR3 DNA sequence: TGTGCCAGCAAGCGGAGCGGGGAAGCTTCCTACGAGCAGTACTTC. It codes for CASKRSGEASYEQYF.

This clone appeared a few times. This sequence joins TRBV7-9 and TRBJ2-3, with no clear D. Germline V gene sequence: CDR1 SEHNR, CDR2 FQNEAQ (reference sequence). Trimming cost V 5 bases and J 0 bases, with 6 bases left between them. The CDR3 is 13 residues long. CDR3 coding DNA: TGTGCCAGCAGCCCCCTCAGCACAGATACGCAGTATTTT. As protein: CASSPLSTDTQYF.

V gene TRBV7-2 combines with J gene TRBJ2-7; a possible D gene is TRBD2 (6 bases). V shed 8 bases and J shed 5 bases, with 19 bases lying between them. Germline assignment: CDR1 SGHTA and CDR2 FQGNSA. This CDR3 is 14 amino acids long. DNA of the CDR3: TGTGCCAGCTCGGTCGGAGGGAACCAGAACGAGCAGTACTTC. This codes for CASSVGGNQNEQYF. Full variable domain (rest looked up from reference TRBV7-2 and TRBJ2-7): GAGVSQSPSNKVTEKGKDVELRCDPISGHTALYWYRQSLGQGLEFLIYFQGNSAPDKSGLPSDRFSAERTGGSVSTLTIQRTQQEDSAVYLCASSVGGNQNEQYFGPGTRLTVT.